The clone carrying this TCR beta chain was detected a few times. What it recognizes is unknown. This CDR3 is 15 amino acids long. V lost 1 base to trimming and J lost 7 bases; unmatched junction nucleotides: 7. Looked up from germline, CDR1 is SGHVS and CDR2 is FQNEAQ. The TCR beta cDNA libraries contained unique molecular identifiers. TCRdb reprocessed the PCR reads with MiXCR, giving one entry per CDR3 protein. This sample carries roughly 400,000 distinct CDR3 sequences, approximately 37% of them seen once, and the ten largest clones take less than 8%. The data originate from a study of post-analysis software for immune sequencing data. Regarding the study as a whole: Five TRBV segments, including TRBV5-6, TRBV5-1 and TRBV20-1, were more frequent in patients than controls. When compared against controls, multiple sclerosis patients showed significantly lower normalized Chao1 diversity.

This receptor was obtained from a girl aged 2-10 years with multiple sclerosis. The sequenced sample consisted of blood. The chain has TRBV7-8 and TRBJ2-1; 7 bases are a match to TRBD1. The CDR3 bases are TGTGCCAGCAGCTTAGTGGGAGCGACAGGGAATGAGCAGTTCTTC. Amino acids: CASSLVGATGNEQFF.